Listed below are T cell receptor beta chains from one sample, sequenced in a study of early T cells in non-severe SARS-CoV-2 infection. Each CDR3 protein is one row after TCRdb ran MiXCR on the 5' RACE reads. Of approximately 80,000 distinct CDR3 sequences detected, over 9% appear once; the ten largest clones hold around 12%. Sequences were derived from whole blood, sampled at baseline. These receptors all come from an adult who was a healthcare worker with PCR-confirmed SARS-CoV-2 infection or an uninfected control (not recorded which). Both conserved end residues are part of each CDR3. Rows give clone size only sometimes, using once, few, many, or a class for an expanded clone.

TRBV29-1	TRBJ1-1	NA	CSVEEGGGTEAFF
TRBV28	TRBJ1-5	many	CASSLGRLYQPQHF
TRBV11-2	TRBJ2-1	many	CASSLDRSLAYYNEQFF
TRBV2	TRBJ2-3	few	CASRTGTSKGGTQYF
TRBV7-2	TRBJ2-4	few	CASSLEGGDIQYF
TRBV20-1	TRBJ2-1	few	CSARSDSDYNEQFF
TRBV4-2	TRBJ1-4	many	CASSHLGEKLFF
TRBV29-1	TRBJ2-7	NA	CSAFSTGIYEQYF
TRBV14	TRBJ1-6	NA	CASSHNRRSSYNSPLHF
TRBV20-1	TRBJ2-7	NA	CSARLGTEPYEQYF
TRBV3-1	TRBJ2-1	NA	CASSQAQGLEQFF
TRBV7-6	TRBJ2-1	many	CASSLAERGNNEQFF
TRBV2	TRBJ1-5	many	CASSEGTTLFQPQHF
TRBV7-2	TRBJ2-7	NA	CASSEGDYEQYF
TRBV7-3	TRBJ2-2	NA	CASSLDSRSGELFF
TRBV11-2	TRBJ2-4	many	CASSFSTKNIQYF
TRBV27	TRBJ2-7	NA	CASSSAGRSYEQYF
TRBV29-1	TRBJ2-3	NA	CSVAWSQGTADTQYF
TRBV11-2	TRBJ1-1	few	CASTGTGTGLSLTEAFF
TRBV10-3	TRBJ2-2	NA	CAIMPALRTGELFF
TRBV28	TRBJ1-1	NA	CASTRNTEAFF
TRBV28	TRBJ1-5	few	CASSLSGQGSWKPQHF
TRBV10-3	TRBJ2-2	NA	CAIGPATGELFF
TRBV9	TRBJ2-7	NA	CASSPQGADYEQYF
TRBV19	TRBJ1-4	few	CASTLGSLNEKLFF
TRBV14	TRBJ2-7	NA	CASRGTGVYEQYF
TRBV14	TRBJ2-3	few	CASSHLDRVKGGDTQYF
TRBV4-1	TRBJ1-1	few	CASSQDRDPNTEAFF
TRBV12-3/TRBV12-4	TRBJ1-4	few	CASTLGSSHEKLFF
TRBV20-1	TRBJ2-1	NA	CSGLDMRGTHNEQFF
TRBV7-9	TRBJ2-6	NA	CASSLAGGYSGANVLTF
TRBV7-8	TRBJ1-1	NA	CASGRRLEGTEAFF
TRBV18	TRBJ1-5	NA	CASSSNRANQPQHF
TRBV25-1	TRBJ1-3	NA	CASSNSGNTIYF
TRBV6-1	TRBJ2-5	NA	CASSEAEQETQYF
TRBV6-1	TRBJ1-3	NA	CASSSAGVGNTIYF
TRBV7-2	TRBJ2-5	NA	CASSLELAGGQETQYF
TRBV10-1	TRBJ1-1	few	CASRTGKNTEAFF
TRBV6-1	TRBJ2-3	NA	CASSAHWSGDTQYF
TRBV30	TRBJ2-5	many	CAWSVRKRETQYF
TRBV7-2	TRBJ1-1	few	CASSLGGFGTEAFF
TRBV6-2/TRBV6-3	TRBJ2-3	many	CASGLAGNSDTQYF
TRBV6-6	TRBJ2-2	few	CASSYSGVTGELFF
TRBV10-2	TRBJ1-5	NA	CASSDSTKGSNQPQHF
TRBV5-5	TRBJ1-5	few	CASSSAGQGSNQPQHF
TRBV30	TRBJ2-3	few	CAWSSSGADTQYF
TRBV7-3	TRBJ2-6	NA	CASSLSLGDGANVLTF
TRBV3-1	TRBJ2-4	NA	CASSQPGSSGVGIQYF
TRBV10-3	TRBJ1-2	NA	CAISPSGDLAGYTF
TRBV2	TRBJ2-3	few	CASSDGFGGGAVDTQYF
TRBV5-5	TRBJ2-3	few	CASSSRTEESSTDTQYF
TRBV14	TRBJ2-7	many	CASSHGAFADEQYF